The 30 T cell receptor beta chains given below trace back to one sample, sequenced in a study of T cells in Graves' hyperthyroidism and ophthalmopathy. Amplification of TCR beta CDR3 regions used RNA as the template. Researchers ran a first-round RT-PCR on the TCR CDR3 using the HTBI primer set. TCRdb re-analysed the multiplex PCR reads in MiXCR, keeping a single row per CDR3 protein. This sample carries 130,000 or so distinct CDR3 sequences, roughly a fifth of them seen once, and the ten largest clones take 60% to 70%. Sequenced: blood. These receptors originate from a woman aged 50 to 60 with Graves' hyperthyroidism that later progressed to Graves' ophthalmopathy.

This clonotype was seen ten or more times. The chain carries TRBV2 and TRBJ2-5; unclear D gene. V lost 7 bases and J lost 1, with 10 bases in between. Germline V gene data show CDR1 as SNHLY and CDR2 as FYNNEI. The CDR3 runs 13 residues. CDR3 region: CASNRGPQETQYF. The CDR3 nucleotides are TGTGCCAGCAACCGAGGCCCCCAAGAGACCCAGTACTTC.

This clonotype was detected many times. This rearrangement joins TRBV20-1 to TRBJ1-6; a weak D match, TRBD1 (5 bases). The CDR3 runs 16 residues. Germline assignment: CDR1 DFQATT and CDR2 SNEGSKA (reference sequence). V gave up 3 bases and J gave up 0 bases, with 12 bases separating them. CDR3 sequence reads: CSASPTDVSYNSPLHF. CDR3 in DNA: TGCAGTGCTAGCCCGACAGACGTCTCCTATAATTCACCCCTCCACTTT.

This clonotype was detected a few times. The chain has TRBV5-1 and TRBJ2-2, with D perhaps matching TRBD1 (5 bases). CDR1 is SGHRS and CDR2 is YFSETQ in the germline V gene. The CDR3 sequence is 13 residues long. With 1 base removed from V and 9 bases from J, the gap between germline ends came to 10 bases. CDR3 protein: CASSLSGARELFF. The CDR3 DNA reads TGCGCCAGCAGCTTGTCTGGGGCCCGGGAGCTGTTTTTT.

In its sample, this clonotype was seen a few times. The CDR3 DNA is TGCAGTGCTTCCGGGACAGGGGGAATTATGAACACTGAAGCTTTCTTT. Its translation is CSASGTGGIMNTEAFF. V and J are TRBV20-1 and TRBJ1-1, with 11 bases matching TRBD1. The V and J ends lost 5 bases and 0 bases, in that order; junction bases with no gene match: 8. The germline V gene encodes CDR1 DFQATT and CDR2 SNEGSKA (reference sequence). This CDR3 has 16 residues.

This clonotype was counted ten times or more. The rearrangement joins TRBV2 to TRBJ2-5; D may match TRBD1 or TRBD2 (5 bases each). CDR1 and CDR2 (germline): SNHLY, FYNNEI. V dropped 5 bases and J dropped 5 bases, with 12 bases sitting between them. This CDR3 has 13 amino acids. The CDR3 region is CASSTGWGETQYF. CDR3 coding DNA: TGTGCCAGCAGTACTGGGTGGGGGGAGACCCAGTACTTC.

This chain uses TRBV7-2 with TRBJ2-1, with 8 bases matching TRBD2. V was pared by 4 bases and J by 0 bases, with 5 bases of the junction left unmatched. Germline CDR1 reads SGHTA; CDR2 reads FQGNSA. The length of the CDR3 is 16 residues. The CDR3 nucleotides are TGTGCCAGCAGCTCCGTCGGGGGGGTCTCCTACAATGAGCAGTTCTTC. Protein product: CASSSVGGVSYNEQFF.

In its sample, this clonotype was seen many times. This chain connects TRBV7-9 to TRBJ2-1, with 8 bases aligning to TRBD2. Germline V gene lookup returns CDR1 SEHNR and CDR2 FQNEAQ (reference sequence). V was clipped by 2 bases and J by 7 bases; unmatched bases: 16. CDR3 length: 18 amino acids. The CDR3 DNA reads as TGTGCCAGCAGCTTAAGTCGAGGTAGCGGGAAGGGTGTGAATGAGCAGTTCTTC. Its protein product is CASSLSRGSGKGVNEQFF.

This clonotype was detected ten times or more. V usage is TRBV15 and J usage is TRBJ1-5; no firm D call. The CDR3 covers 14 residues. Trimming stripped 8 bases from V and 2 bases from J, with 13 bases between. Germline V CDR1 and CDR2: LNHNV, YYDKDF (reference sequence). CDR3 region: CATDKRGGNQPQHF. CDR3 nucleotides: TGTGCCACCGATAAACGGGGTGGCAATCAGCCCCAGCATTTT.

This clonotype was found many times. The rearrangement uses TRBV19 and TRBJ1-1; D perhaps matches TRBD1 (5 bases). CDR1 and CDR2 (germline): LNHDA, SQIVND (reference sequence). This CDR3 region has 15 residues. V dropped 5 bases and J dropped 0 bases, with 13 bases sitting between them. CDR3: CASSGIGGMNTEAFF. DNA for the CDR3: TGTGCCAGTAGTGGGATCGGGGGGATGAACACTGAAGCTTTCTTT.

Comment on this clonotype: This may arise from a read error, as a much more abundant clone is one base away. The V call is TRBV3-1, the J call TRBJ1-2, with 9 nucleotides matching TRBD1. Trimming at V came to 4 bases and at J to 5 bases, leaving 2 bases not matched to a gene. Per germline, CDR1 LGHDT and CDR2 YNNKEL (reference sequence). The CDR3 spans 13 residues. The CDR3 protein is CASSPTGGYGYTF. The DNA for the CDR3 is TGTGCCAGCAGCCCGACAGGGGGGTATGGCTACACCTTC. The whole variable domain, filled in from reference TRBV3-1 and TRBJ1-2, reads DTAVSQTPKYLVTQMGNDKSIKCEQNLGHDTMYWYKQDSKKFLKIMFSYNNKELIINETVPNRFSPKSPDKAHLNLHINSLELGDSAVYFCASSPTGGYGYTFGSGTRLTVV.

This clonotype was found once. The V gene is TRBV6-2 or TRBV6-3, the J gene TRBJ1-1; possibly TRBD1 for D (5 bases). With 7 bases removed from V and 0 bases from J, the gap between germline ends came to 12 bases. This CDR3 is built from 14 residues. In germline, CDR1 is MNHEY, CDR2 SVGEGT. CDR3 amino acids: CASTASGLNTEAFF. Written as DNA, the CDR3 is TGTGCCAGCACCGCCTCGGGACTGAACACTGAAGCTTTCTTT.

The chain links TRBV7-9 to TRBJ2-1; 8 nucleotides match TRBD2. This CDR3 spans 15 amino acids. V lost 4 bases and J lost 7; bases outside the gene matches: 9. Per germline, CDR1 SEHNR and CDR2 FQNEAQ (reference sequence). CDR3 loop: CASSYRAGDRNEQFF. CDR3 DNA: TGTGCCAGCAGCTACCGAGCGGGAGACCGAAATGAGCAGTTCTTC.

This clonotype occurred many times. This rearrangement joins TRBV12-3 or TRBV12-4 to TRBJ1-5, with D perhaps matching TRBD1 (6 bases). V was trimmed by 2 bases and J by 11 bases, leaving 16 bases between them. The CDR3 loop spans 14 amino acids. The CDR3 region has the DNA TGTGCCAGCAGTTTAACCCTGGGGGCTCCATCCCAGCATTTT. It specifies CASSLTLGAPSQHF.

This chain links TRBV9 with TRBJ2-7; D tentatively fits TRBD1 or TRBD2 (5 bases each). Germline V lookup: CDR1 SGDLS, CDR2 YYNGEE. The germline V and J ends were trimmed by 0 bases and 2 bases, with 9 bases remaining between them. The CDR3 runs 14 residues. The CDR3 region has the DNA TGTGCCAGCAGCGTAGACGGGGCAACCTACGAGCAGTACTTC. Translated, it gives CASSVDGATYEQYF.

This clonotype was recorded many times. The chain recombines TRBV3-1 with TRBJ1-4; 10 bases match TRBD1. CDR3 size: 15 residues. Unmatched junction bases numbered 6, after V lost 4 bases and J lost 7 bases. The germline V gene has CDR1 LGHDT and CDR2 YNNKEL (reference sequence). The CDR3 protein is CASSPGQGIFEKLFF. The CDR3 nucleotides are TGTGCCAGCAGCCCGGGACAGGGGATATTTGAAAAACTGTTTTTT.

The J gene is TRBJ1-2, the V gene TRBV2; 10 bases align to TRBD1. The CDR3 totals 14 residues. J gave up 7 bases and V 5 bases, and 7 bases lay outside the gene matches. From germline, CDR1 is SNHLY and CDR2 FYNNEI. CDR3 nucleotide sequence: TGTGCCAGCAGTTTGACAGGGGGCGGCGGTGGCTACACCTTC. This translates into CASSLTGGGGGYTF.

This clonotype occurred many times. The chain joins TRBV6-1 to TRBJ1-5; D possibly corresponds to TRBD1 (6 bases). The germline V gene encodes CDR1 MNHNS and CDR2 SASEGT. V lost 0 bases, J lost 2 bases, and 8 bases lay in between. This CDR3 has 15 amino acids. CDR3 DNA sequence: TGTGCCAGCAGTGAAGCAGGGGGAGGCAATCAGCCCCAGCATTTT. It translates to CASSEAGGGNQPQHF.

The rearrangement joins TRBV6-1 to TRBJ2-1; D tentatively fits TRBD1 or TRBD2 (5 bases each). This CDR3 region has 17 residues. Trimming stripped 5 bases from V and 4 bases from J, with 21 bases between. Germline CDR1 and CDR2: MNHNS and SASEGT. CDR3 amino acids: CASSREGQTLKYNEQFF. In nucleotides, the CDR3 is TGTGCCAGCAGTCGCGAGGGGCAGACACTCAAATACAATGAGCAGTTCTTC.

The J gene is TRBJ2-3, the V gene TRBV20-1, with D possibly called TRBD1 or TRBD2 (5 bases each). V shed 3 bases and J shed 2 bases, with 12 bases lying between them. Germline V CDR1 and CDR2: DFQATT, SNEGSKA (reference sequence). The CDR3 totals 14 residues. The CDR3 sequence is CSASRGHNTDTQYF. The CDR3 region has the DNA TGCAGTGCTAGCCGGGGCCATAACACAGATACGCAGTATTTT.

This clonotype occurred a few times. The chain recombines TRBV12-3 or TRBV12-4 with TRBJ2-3; 8 bases align to TRBD2. J was trimmed by 4 bases and V by 3 bases; bases with no gene match: 3. CDR3 length: 14 residues. As DNA, the CDR3 is TGTGCCAGCAGTTTCGGGGGGGGGTCAGATACGCAGTATTTT. Protein: CASSFGGGSDTQYF.

The gene calls are TRBV6-6 and TRBJ2-2; D remains ambiguous. Trimming cost V 0 bases and J 3 bases, with 14 bases left between them. The germline V gene has CDR1 MNHNY and CDR2 SVGAGI (reference sequence). The CDR3 loop spans 17 amino acids. The CDR3 loop reads CASSYSNLERYTGELFF. CDR3 nucleotides: TGTGCCAGCAGTTACTCGAATCTTGAGAGGTACACCGGGGAGCTGTTTTTT.

The chain couples TRBV6-1 to TRBJ1-6; no reliable D call. This CDR3 comprises 15 residues. Trimming removed 2 bases from V and 5 bases from J, with 10 bases in between. Germline CDR1 and CDR2: MNHNS and SASEGT. The CDR3 protein is CASSEKLLNNSPLHF. The CDR3 DNA follows: TGTGCCAGCAGTGAAAAACTACTAAATAATTCACCCCTCCACTTT.

This clonotype was observed many times. This clone may be a read error of a much larger clone one base away. The chain has TRBV28 and TRBJ2-5; D possibly corresponds to TRBD2 (6 bases). Deletions cut 7 bases from V and 7 bases from J, with 34 bases between. Per the germline V gene, CDR1 is MDHEN and CDR2 is SYDVKM. The CDR3 has 19 residues. The CDR3 here is CASTPLFGSGETLGATQYF. In nucleotides, the CDR3 is TGTGCCAGCACACCCCTTTTTGGTAGCGGCGAGACTCTGGGAGCGACCCAGTACTTC.

About this clonotype: A much larger clonotype is one base distant, so this may be a read error. The gene calls are TRBV7-9 and TRBJ2-3, with D perhaps matching TRBD2 (5 bases). Germline V gene data show CDR1 as SEHNR and CDR2 as FQNEAQ (reference sequence). Deletions cut 3 bases from V and 0 bases from J, with 10 bases between. This CDR3 has 15 amino acids. The CDR3 DNA follows: TGTGCCAGCAGCTTTGTCGGCGGGAGCACAGATACGCAGTATTTT. Residues: CASSFVGGSTDTQYF.

A note on this clonotype: Being one base from a much bigger clone, this may be a read error. The rearrangement links TRBV18 to TRBJ2-1; D ambiguous. Germline V gives CDR1 KGHSH, CDR2 LQKENI. CDR3 size: 15 residues. Here the CDR3 reads CASSPAMSSYNGQFF. CDR3 in DNA: TGTGCCAGCTCACCAGCGATGAGCTCCTACAATGGGCAGTTCTTC.

V is TRBV5-1 and J is TRBJ2-2, with 7 bases aligning to TRBD2. Germline V gene lookup returns CDR1 SGHRS and CDR2 YFSETQ. V shed 5 bases and J 5 bases; nucleotides not matched to a gene: 6. The CDR3 spans 14 residues. In DNA form, the CDR3 reads TGCGCCAGCAGGCGGGCCGGGGGGACCGGGGAGCTGTTTTTT. Its translation is CASRRAGGTGELFF.

This clonotype was detected many times. This rearrangement joins TRBV7-8 to TRBJ2-7; 8 bases line up with TRBD1. The CDR3 is made up of 16 amino acids. J lost 4 bases, V lost 5 bases, and 13 bases had no gene match. Germline CDR1 and CDR2: SGHVS and FQNEAQ. The CDR3 reads CASSQRSGTGLYEQYF. The CDR3 DNA reads TGTGCCAGCAGCCAACGGAGTGGGACAGGTCTATACGAGCAGTACTTC.

This clonotype was found many times. CDR3 DNA sequence: TGTGCCAGCAGCCCGACCTCACAGGGAGAGACCCAGTACTTC. This codes for CASSPTSQGETQYF. The chain joins TRBV7-2 to TRBJ2-5; D perhaps matches TRBD1 (6 bases). Germline lookup yields CDR1 SGHTA and CDR2 FQGNSA. The CDR3 length is 14 residues. V was shortened by 5 bases and J by 4 bases, with 14 bases between the two germline ends.

This clonotype has at least ten counts. The rearrangement uses TRBV18 and TRBJ1-1; 7 bases map to TRBD1. With V trimmed by 2 bases and J by 4 bases, 10 bases remained unmatched. The CDR3 sequence is 16 residues long. Per germline, CDR1 KGHSH and CDR2 LQKENI. CDR3 sequence reads: CASSPSVQGDGTEAFF. The CDR3 DNA reads as TGTGCCAGCTCACCATCGGTTCAGGGGGACGGCACTGAAGCTTTCTTT.

The table lists this clonotype with many counts. The rearrangement links TRBV6-2 or TRBV6-3 to TRBJ1-1; no clear D. The germline V gene has CDR1 MNHEY and CDR2 SVGEGT. CDR3 size: 13 residues. Trimming shortened V by 5 bases and J by 7 bases, and 14 bases separated the two germline ends. The CDR3 region has the DNA TGTGCCAGCAGTCATGGACGGATAATTGAAGCTTTCTTT. Translation gives CASSHGRIIEAFF.